What follows describes a single T cell receptor beta chain. Its antigen remains unidentified. These data belong to a study of PD-1 blockade in classical Hodgkin lymphoma. Regarding the study as a whole: Newly diagnosed patients were reported to exhibit reduced baseline TCR diversity relative to healthy donors. Complete responders showed a baseline diversity that resembled the diversity of newly diagnosed patients.

Clones were read by immunoSEQ multiplex PCR, and TCRdb kept only the in-frame ones, dropping some. This sample has tens of thousands of clones; around 83% occur once, and the top ten carry approximately 2.6%. This sample's time point: cycle 4 day 1 (C4D1), after about 6 weeks of nivolumab. All patients experienced relapse after autologous stem cell transplantation, and brentuximab vedotin exposure was variable. It was by magnetic negative selection that CD4+ T cells were purified from thawed PBMCs. This clonotype originated in a human donor with classical Hodgkin lymphoma. Sequencing used CD4+ T cells from blood, obtained before the fourth cycle of nivolumab.

The CDR3 reads CASSFLMNTEAFF. The CDR3 coding sequence is TGTGCCAGCAGCTTCCTCATGAACACTGAAGCTTTCTTT. This sequence joins TRBV9 and TRBJ1-1; D not certain. The V gene's germline CDR1 is SGDLS and CDR2 YYNGEE. V was pared by 4 bases and J by 0 bases, with 7 bases between. The CDR3 is 13 residues long. Combining the CDR3 with reference TRBV9 and TRBJ1-1 gives the whole variable domain DSGVTQTPKHLITATGQRVTLRCSPRSGDLSVYWYQQSLDQGLQFLIQYYNGEERAKGNILERFSAQQFPDLHSELNLSSLELGDSALYFCASSFLMNTEAFFGQGTRLTVV.